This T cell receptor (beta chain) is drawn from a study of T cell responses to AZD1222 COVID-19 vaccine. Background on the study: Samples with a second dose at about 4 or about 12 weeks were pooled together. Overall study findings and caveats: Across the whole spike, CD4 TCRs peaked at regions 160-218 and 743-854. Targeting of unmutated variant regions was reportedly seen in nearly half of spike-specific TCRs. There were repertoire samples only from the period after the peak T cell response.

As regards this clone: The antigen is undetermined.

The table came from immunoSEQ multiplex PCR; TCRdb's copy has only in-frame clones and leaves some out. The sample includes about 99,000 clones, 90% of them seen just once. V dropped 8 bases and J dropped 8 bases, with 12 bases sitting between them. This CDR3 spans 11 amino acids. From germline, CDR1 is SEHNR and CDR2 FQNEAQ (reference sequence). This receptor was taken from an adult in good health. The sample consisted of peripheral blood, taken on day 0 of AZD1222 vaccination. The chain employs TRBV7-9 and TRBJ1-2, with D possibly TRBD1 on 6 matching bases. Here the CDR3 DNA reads TGTGCCAGCTCGGACAGCCCGGGCTACACCTTC. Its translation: CASSDSPGYTF.